The source of this TCR beta chain is a study of shared clonotypes between healthy human individuals. Overall study: Three CD4 naive, three CD4 memory, two CD8 naive and one CD8 memory plate were used per donor. The study, taken as a whole, reports: The study found about 5.1% of naive CD4 clonotypes shared across four donors.

The data were produced by immunoSEQ multiplex PCR, yet TCRdb's version contains in-frame clones alone and is incomplete. The table lists about 2.4 million clones, 80% to 95% of them singletons. Germline V gives CDR1 SGDLS, CDR2 YYNGEE. The length of the CDR3 is 17 residues. V was cut by 4 bases and J by 0 bases, with 14 bases left in between. About this clone itself: Its antigen is undetermined.

The chain joins TRBV9 to TRBJ1-6; D is uncertain. The sample was naive CD4+ T cells from PBMCs. Specified subset: CD45RA+ positively selected. This TCR was sampled from a young man in good health. Some clones in this sample may be carry-over from other donors' samples. The CDR3: CASSPGQSSSYNSPLHF. In DNA, the CDR3 is TGTGCCAGCAGCCCTGGGCAGTCAAGCTCCTATAATTCACCCCTCCACTTT.